This TCR beta chain is drawn from a study of monozygotic twins with inflammatory bowel disease. The study, taken as a whole, reports: The inverse Simpson measure of TCRbeta diversity was lower in IBD patients than in healthy co-twins.

CDR1 is SGHAT and CDR2 is FQNNGV in the germline V gene. This CDR3 contains 16 residues. Blood samples measuring around 2.5 ml were taken per donor. Remarks on this clonotype: Antigen: not known.

Using the 5' RACE reads, TCRdb records one entry per CDR3 protein without DNA. The sample holds tens of thousands of distinct CDR3 sequences. This chain joins TRBV11-2 and TRBJ2-1; the D call of TRBD1 rests on TCRdb alone, since no DNA is present to check it. The origin of this receptor is a human donor with ulcerative colitis or Crohn's disease, or a healthy co-twin of an affected twin (not recorded which). The sample was blood. The CDR3 sequence is CASSSVRGDPWNEQFF.